The 17 T cell receptor beta chains presented below share a single source sample, sequenced in a study of regulatory T cells in long-lasting Graves disease. iRepertoire HTBI primers and Arm-PCR of CDR3 regions built TCR beta libraries. In TCRdb, the multiplex PCR reads were re-called with MiXCR into one record per CDR3 protein. This table has roughly 700,000 distinct CDR3 sequences, about 32% appearing once. Specified time point: persistent/refractory GD, antithyroid drugs over 5 years with positive TRAb. The TCR library was made from RNA that had been extracted from PBMCs in TRIzol. The sample in question was peripheral blood mononuclear cells (PBMCs), obtained when the disease was refractory, from a patient treated with antithyroid drugs. These receptors came from a female donor with Graves disease.

This clonotype was observed a handful of times. The CDR3 loop is CASSLVSLQGPPYNEQFF. The CDR3 nucleotides read TGTGCCAGCAGCTTAGTTTCCCTTCAGGGACCGCCCTACAATGAGCAGTTCTTC. The chain is built from TRBV11-2 and TRBJ2-1; D tentatively fits TRBD1 or TRBD2 (5 bases each). V lost 1 base, J lost 2 bases, and 18 bases lay in between. CDR1 SGHAT and CDR2 FQNNGV come from the germline V gene. CDR3 length equals 18 residues.

This clonotype has a single count. The V and J genes are TRBV3-1 and TRBJ2-2; unclear D gene. The CDR3 is 15 residues long. CDR1 and CDR2 from the germline V gene are LGHDT and YNNKEL (reference sequence). V was clipped by 0 bases and J by 5 bases, with 10 bases between them. The CDR3 loop reads CASSQDRVVTGELFF. DNA of the CDR3: TGTGCCAGCAGCCAAGACCGGGTGGTAACCGGGGAGCTGTTTTTT.

This clonotype was detected a few times. The chain is built from TRBV7-7 and TRBJ2-5; 7 bases agree with TRBD2. In germline, CDR1 is SSHAT, CDR2 FNYEAQ (reference sequence). This CDR3 has 16 amino acids. The V gene end was trimmed by 1 base and the J gene end by 4 bases; junction bases not matched to a gene: 9. The CDR3 reads CASSLGGGRAGETQYF. In nucleotides, the CDR3 is TGTGCCAGCAGCTTAGGTGGTGGGAGGGCCGGAGAGACCCAGTACTTC.

This clonotype was counted ten times or more. V and J are TRBV20-1 and TRBJ1-2, with D possibly being TRBD1 (5 bases). This CDR3 is 13 amino acids long. CDR1 is DFQATT, CDR2 SNEGSKA, per germline (reference sequence). Trimming took 5 bases from V and 4 from J, leaving 14 bases between them. This chain's CDR3 is CSAAPTAGYGYTF. The CDR3 coding sequence is TGCAGTGCTGCCCCGACAGCCGGCTATGGCTACACCTTC.

This clonotype was counted many times. V gene TRBV2 combines with J gene TRBJ1-2, with D tentatively TRBD1 (6 bases). CDR1 and CDR2 from the germline V gene are SNHLY and FYNNEI. V was shortened by 4 bases and J by 13 bases, with 13 bases between the two germline ends. The CDR3 length is 11 residues. The CDR3 DNA is TGTGCCAGCAGTGTAATTACAGGGCTCACCTTC. Encoded protein: CASSVITGLTF.

The sample holds a few counts of this clonotype. This chain joins TRBV19 and TRBJ1-1; D remains unclear. Germline CDR1 reads LNHDA; CDR2 reads SQIVND (reference sequence). The CDR3 has 13 residues. With 7 bases removed from V and 5 bases from J, the gap between germline ends came to 14 bases. The CDR3 loop is CASKETGETEAFF. The DNA for the CDR3 is TGTGCCAGTAAGGAGACGGGTGAGACTGAAGCTTTCTTT.

In its sample, this clonotype was seen a few times. The chain carries TRBV5-1 and TRBJ1-1; D may be TRBD1 (5 bases). With 5 bases removed from V and 1 base from J, the gap between germline ends came to 9 bases. The length of the CDR3 is 13 residues. Germline loops: CDR1 SGHRS, CDR2 YFSETQ. The CDR3 protein is CASRMDKNTEAFF. The CDR3 DNA is TGCGCCAGCAGAATGGACAAGAACACTGAAGCTTTCTTT.

The sample holds a few counts of this clonotype. The chain joins TRBV12-5 to TRBJ2-7, with 8 positions matching TRBD2. CDR3 length: 14 residues. V lost 4 bases and J lost 2; bases outside the gene matches: 4. Germline V lookup: CDR1 LGHNT, CDR2 FRNRAP. CDR3 region: CASGSGGGTYEQYF. The CDR3 DNA is TGTGCTAGTGGTTCGGGCGGGGGGACCTACGAGCAGTACTTC.

This clonotype was observed a few times. J is TRBJ2-7 and V is TRBV6-9; 8 bases agree with TRBD2. With 3 bases clipped from V and 5 bases from J, the junction kept 9 bases outside the gene matches. CDR1 and CDR2 (germline): MNHGY, SVAAGI. This CDR3 comprises 15 residues. CDR3 protein: CASSYSPSGLNEQYF. For the CDR3, the DNA is TGTGCCAGCAGTTACTCTCCTAGCGGGTTAAACGAGCAGTACTTC.

The CDR3 reads CASSSTGYGGTEAFF. DNA of the CDR3: TGTGCCAGCAGTTCGACAGGGTACGGGGGCACTGAAGCTTTCTTT. The chain has TRBV6-5 and TRBJ1-1, with TRBD1 identical over 7 bases. V lost 4 bases, J lost 4 bases, and 9 bases stayed unmatched. CDR3 length: 15 residues. Germline-derived CDR1 and CDR2 are MNHEY and SVGAGI.

Only a few counts were recorded for this clonotype. V gene TRBV7-9 combines with J gene TRBJ1-4; no clear D gene. The V end lost 4 bases, the J end lost 7 bases, and 10 bases lay between the germline ends. Per germline, CDR1 SEHNR and CDR2 FQNEAQ (reference sequence). The CDR3 covers 13 residues. Written as DNA, the CDR3 is TGTGCCAGCAGCTCCCGGGGTACTGAAAAACTGTTTTTT. Its translation: CASSSRGTEKLFF. The full variable domain, rest sourced from reference TRBV7-9 and TRBJ1-4, is DTGVSQNPRHKITKRGQNVTFRCDPISEHNRLYWYRQTLGQGPEFLTYFQNEAQLEKSRLLSDRFSAERPKGSFSTLEIQRTEQGDSAMYLCASSSRGTEKLFFGSGTQLSVL.

This clonotype has just a few counts. This rearrangement joins TRBV12-3 or TRBV12-4 to TRBJ1-1; D ambiguous. This CDR3 region has 12 residues. Trimming removed 7 bases at V and 5 bases at J, with 11 bases between. The CDR3 sequence is CASNNRGTEAFF. The CDR3, as DNA: TGTGCCAGCAACAACCGGGGAACTGAAGCTTTCTTT.

In this sample, this clonotype turned up a few times. The chain uses TRBV19 and TRBJ1-2; the D is unclear. V lost 10 bases, J lost 4 bases, and 10 bases lay in between. Germline CDR1 and CDR2: LNHDA and SQIVND (reference sequence). The CDR3 runs 11 residues. Written as DNA, the CDR3 is TGTGCCACAGGATCGGGCTATGGCTACACCTTC. Protein sequence: CATGSGYGYTF.

This clonotype was observed a few times. V is TRBV28 and J is TRBJ1-6; D might be TRBD1 (6 bases). CDR3 length: 14 residues. V lost 6 bases and J 9 bases, leaving 15 bases between the germline ends. CDR1 and CDR2 (germline): MDHEN, SYDVKM. CDR3 residues: CASRREGGSSPLHF. Here the CDR3 DNA reads TGTGCCAGCAGACGGGAGGGGGGAAGTTCACCCCTCCACTTT. Looking up the rest from reference TRBV28 and TRBJ1-6 gives the full variable domain: DVKVTQSSRYLVKRTGEKVFLECVQDMDHENMFWYRQDPGLGLRLIYFSYDVKMKEKGDIPEGYSVSREKKERFSLILESASTNQTSMYLCASRREGGSSPLHFGNGTRLTVT.

V usage is TRBV7-9 and J usage is TRBJ1-2, with 7 bases lining up with TRBD1. This CDR3 has 15 residues. V was clipped by 5 bases and J by 2 bases; unmatched bases: 8. Germline CDR1 and CDR2: SEHNR and FQNEAQ (reference sequence). CDR3 coding DNA: TGTGCCAGCAGCCCCAGGACAGGCGAAAACTATGGCTACACCTTC. Encoded protein: CASSPRTGENYGYTF.

In this sample, this clonotype turned up a few times. The rearrangement uses TRBV15 and TRBJ1-6; D is unclear. Germline CDR1 reads LNHNV; CDR2 reads YYDKDF (reference sequence). Between the trimmed V and J ends, which lost 9 bases and 6 bases, there was a span of 15 bases. The CDR3 has 14 residues. The CDR3 loop is CATSEDGVNSPLHF. CDR3 bases: TGTGCCACGTCGGAGGATGGGGTTAATTCACCCCTCCACTTT. The whole variable domain, remainder taken from reference TRBV15 and TRBJ1-6, is DAMVIQNPRYQVTQFGKPVTLSCSQTLNHNVMYWYQQKSSQAPKLLFHYYDKDFNNEADTPDNFQSRRPNTSFCFLDIRSPGLGDTAMYLCATSEDGVNSPLHFGNGTRLTVT.

The chain is built from TRBV29-1 and TRBJ2-5; the match to TRBD2 covers 8 bases. Losses at the gene ends were 8 bases for V and 4 bases for J; bases not matched to a gene: 9. Germline CDR1 is SQVTM and CDR2 is ANQGSEA. The CDR3 covers 13 residues. The DNA for the CDR3 is TGCAGCTTCCGAGGACTAGCTTTAGAGACCCAGTACTTC. The encoded protein is CSFRGLALETQYF.